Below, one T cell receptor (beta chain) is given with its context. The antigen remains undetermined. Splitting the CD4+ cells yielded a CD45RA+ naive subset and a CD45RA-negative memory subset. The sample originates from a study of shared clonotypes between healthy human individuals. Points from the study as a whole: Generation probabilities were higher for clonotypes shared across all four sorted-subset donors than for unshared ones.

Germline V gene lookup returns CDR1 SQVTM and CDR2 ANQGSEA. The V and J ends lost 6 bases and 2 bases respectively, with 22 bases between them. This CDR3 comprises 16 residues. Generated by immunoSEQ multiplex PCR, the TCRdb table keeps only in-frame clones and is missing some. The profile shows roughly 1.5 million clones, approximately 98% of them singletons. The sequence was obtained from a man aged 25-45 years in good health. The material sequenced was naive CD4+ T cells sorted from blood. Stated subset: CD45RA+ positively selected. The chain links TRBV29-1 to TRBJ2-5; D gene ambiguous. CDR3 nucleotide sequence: TGCAGCGTCGCGAGCCCTTGGACGATCACTCAAGAGACCCAGTACTTC. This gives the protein CSVASPWTITQETQYF.